One and the same sample provided the 29 T cell receptor beta chains below, sequenced in a study of T-cell reconstitution after alpha-beta-depleted transplantation in children. It was with unique molecular identifiers that the TCRbeta library was prepared. TCRdb processed the PCR reads anew with MiXCR; each CDR3 protein has one entry. The data show hundreds of thousands of distinct CDR3 sequences, 10% to 15% seen once. The sequences come from PBMCs, mostly from graft donor cells, collected 360 days after TCRalphabeta/CD19-depleted stem cell transplant. The receptors shown here come from a male patient younger than 18 who had a stem cell transplant for acute myeloid leukemia, so the T cells may come from the graft donor.

The CDR3 reads CASSSRPFGGSGRETQYF. The CDR3 DNA sequence: TGTGCCAGCAGCTCCCGACCGTTCGGCGGGAGTGGGCGGGAGACCCAGTACTTC. V is TRBV11-2 and J is TRBJ2-5; 7 bases fit TRBD2. This CDR3 is built from 18 residues. Per the germline V gene, CDR1 is SGHAT and CDR2 is FQNNGV. V lost 4 bases and J lost 5; bases outside the gene matches: 19.

This clonotype has more than one count but fewer than ten. The chain employs TRBV6-5 and TRBJ1-2; no clear D gene. Germline assignment: CDR1 MNHEY and CDR2 SVGAGI. The CDR3 totals 11 residues. The V gene lost 5 bases and the J gene lost 8 bases, with 9 bases spanning the gap. The CDR3 bases are TGTGCCAGCAGTAACCCGGGGGGCTACACCTTC. This encodes CASSNPGGYTF.

This clonotype showed up just a few times. The chain combines TRBV5-4 with TRBJ2-1; D may be TRBD2 (8 bases). The CDR3 covers 22 residues. Germline V gene data show CDR1 as SGHNT and CDR2 as YYREEE (reference sequence). The V and J ends lost 1 base and 6 bases respectively, with 35 bases between them. Written as DNA, the CDR3 is TGTGCCAGCAGCTTGCAGAGGGGGCCAGGGTGGGGGCTAGCGGGTTCGGGCAATGAGCAGTTCTTC. As protein: CASSLQRGPGWGLAGSGNEQFF. The full variable domain, rest sourced from reference TRBV5-4 and TRBJ2-1, is ETGVTQSPTHLIKTRGQQVTLRCSSQSGHNTVSWYQQALGQGPQFIFQYYREEENGRGNFPPRFSGLQFPNYSSELNVNALELDDSALYLCASSLQRGPGWGLAGSGNEQFFGPGTRLTVL.

This clonotype was counted between two and nine times. The rearrangement links TRBV4-2 to TRBJ2-7; D not resolved. This CDR3 is built from 15 residues. Germline V gives CDR1 LGHNA, CDR2 YNFKEQ. With 0 bases removed from V and 6 bases from J, the gap between germline ends came to 15 bases. CDR3 loop: CASSQESRFVGEQYF. CDR3 in DNA: TGTGCCAGCAGCCAAGAGAGCAGGTTCGTGGGCGAGCAGTACTTC.

The chain combines TRBV28 with TRBJ2-5, with 9 positions matching TRBD1. This CDR3 is 15 amino acids long. Per germline, CDR1 MDHEN and CDR2 SYDVKM. J gave up 5 bases and V 3 bases, and 7 bases lay outside the gene matches. The CDR3 DNA reads as TGTGCCAGCAGTTTGAACAGGGGGCTTTCGGAGACCCAGTACTTC. This translates into CASSLNRGLSETQYF.

This clonotype was recorded many times. Written as DNA, the CDR3 is TGTGCCAGCAGTTTGACTGCGAACACCGGGGAGCTGTTTTTT. Its translation is CASSLTANTGELFF. This rearrangement joins TRBV12-3 or TRBV12-4 to TRBJ2-2; D is ambiguous. The CDR3 runs 14 residues. The V gene lost 3 bases and the J gene lost 0 bases, with 5 bases spanning the gap.

In this sample, this clonotype turned up a few times. The CDR3, as DNA: TGCAGTGCTAGGGGGACCACCTACAATGAGCAGTTCTTC. Translated: CSARGTTYNEQFF. The V call is TRBV20-1, the J call TRBJ2-1, with D possibly being TRBD1 or TRBD2 (5 bases each). CDR3 length: 13 residues. Trimming stripped 3 bases from V and 2 bases from J, with 8 bases between. In germline, CDR1 is DFQATT, CDR2 SNEGSKA (reference sequence).

This clonotype was detected ten times or more. The V call is TRBV28, the J call TRBJ2-2; 11 nucleotides agree with TRBD2. V lost 1 base and J lost 5; bases outside the gene matches: 0. The CDR3 extends over 15 amino acids. Germline V CDR1 and CDR2: MDHEN, SYDVKM. CDR3 amino acids: CASSLSSGRTGELFF. In DNA form, the CDR3 reads TGTGCCAGCAGTTTATCTAGCGGGAGGACCGGGGAGCTGTTTTTT. The variable domain in full, completed from reference TRBV28 and TRBJ2-2, reads DVKVTQSSRYLVKRTGEKVFLECVQDMDHENMFWYRQDPGLGLRLIYFSYDVKMKEKGDIPEGYSVSREKKERFSLILESASTNQTSMYLCASSLSSGRTGELFFGEGSRLTVL.

This clonotype was detected ten times or more. The rearrangement links TRBV7-2 to TRBJ2-7; the match to TRBD2 covers 12 bases. The length of the CDR3 is 18 residues. The germline V gene encodes CDR1 SGHTA and CDR2 FQGNSA. V lost 0 bases and J lost 0; bases outside the gene matches: 6. The CDR3 nucleotides read TGTGCCAGCAGCTTAGCTGCGGGACTAGCGGGTAACTCCTACGAGCAGTACTTC. Its translation is CASSLAAGLAGNSYEQYF.

The rearrangement links TRBV4-3 to TRBJ2-5; tentatively, D is TRBD1 (5 bases). Looked up from germline, CDR1 is LGHNA and CDR2 is YSLEER. Between the trimmed V and J ends, which lost 2 bases and 5 bases, there was a span of 12 bases. The CDR3 extends over 14 amino acids. The CDR3 protein is CASSQTAGLETQYF. The CDR3 DNA follows: TGCGCCAGCAGCCAAACAGCAGGGTTGGAGACCCAGTACTTC.

The V call is TRBV5-1, the J call TRBJ2-3; D unresolved. This CDR3 has 12 residues. The V end was cut by 5 bases, the J end by 5 bases, with 9 bases between. CDR1 is SGHRS and CDR2 is YFSETQ in the germline V gene. The CDR3 region is CASSLLEDTQYF. As DNA, the CDR3 is TGCGCCAGCAGTTTGCTCGAAGATACGCAGTATTTT.

In its sample, this clonotype was seen many times. The chain joins TRBV28 to TRBJ1-3; 10 positions match TRBD1. V lost 5 bases, J lost 1 base, and 5 bases stayed unmatched. Germline V gene data show CDR1 as MDHEN and CDR2 as SYDVKM. The CDR3 runs to 16 residues. CDR3 nucleotides: TGTGCCAGCAGTAAACCGGGACAGGGGTCTGGAAACACCATATATTTT. Translating it yields CASSKPGQGSGNTIYF.

In this sample, this clonotype turned up a few times. The rearrangement uses TRBV29-1 and TRBJ2-7, with 9 bases that match TRBD1. Trimming at V came to 6 bases and at J to 3 bases, leaving 18 bases not matched to a gene. Germline V gene data show CDR1 as SQVTM and CDR2 as ANQGSEA. The CDR3 runs 17 residues. The CDR3 loop reads CSVLNRDRVVGNYEQYF. CDR3 DNA: TGCAGCGTGCTAAACCGGGACAGGGTAGTCGGTAACTACGAGCAGTACTTC.

This clonotype has a count of ten or more. The chain's CDR3 is CASSTGITYNEQFF. CDR3 bases: TGTGCCAGCAGCACCGGGATTACCTACAATGAGCAGTTCTTC. The genes are TRBV7-2 and TRBJ2-1; possible D gene TRBD2, 5 bases. Deletions cut 5 bases from V and 2 bases from J, with 10 bases between. The CDR3 contains 14 residues. Per the germline V gene, CDR1 is SGHTA and CDR2 is FQGNSA. The full variable domain, rest sourced from reference TRBV7-2 and TRBJ2-1, is GAGVSQSPSNKVTEKGKDVELRCDPISGHTALYWYRQSLGQGLEFLIYFQGNSAPDKSGLPSDRFSAERTGGSVSTLTIQRTQQEDSAVYLCASSTGITYNEQFFGPGTRLTVL.

This clonotype has a count of ten or more. The J gene is TRBJ1-5, the V gene TRBV7-8; D call uncertain. V was trimmed by 1 base and J by 0 bases, leaving 7 bases between them. Per germline, CDR1 SGHVS and CDR2 FQNEAQ. This CDR3 comprises 15 residues. The CDR3 sequence: CASSLVGNSNQPQHF. The CDR3 region has the DNA TGTGCCAGCAGCTTAGTGGGCAATAGCAATCAGCCCCAGCATTTT.

V gene TRBV20-1 combines with J gene TRBJ2-7; 12 bases line up with TRBD2. The CDR3 contains 15 residues. V shed 1 base, J shed 3 bases, and the junction held 4 bases outside the gene matches. Germline V lookup: CDR1 DFQATT, CDR2 SNEGSKA (reference sequence). The CDR3 nucleotides are TGCAGTGCTAGAGGACTAGCGGGAGAAGACTACGAGCAGTACTTC. It codes for CSARGLAGEDYEQYF.

This clonotype was found many times. This chain joins TRBV12-3 or TRBV12-4 and TRBJ2-2; the D gene is possibly TRBD2 (6 bases). Trimming took off 6 bases at V and 3 bases at J, with 11 bases between the two ends. CDR3 length: 14 residues. Here the CDR3 DNA reads TGTGCCAGCAGGCTAACTAGCTACACCGGGGAGCTGTTTTTT. Its translation: CASRLTSYTGELFF.

This clonotype was picked up a small number of times. The V call is TRBV20-1, the J call TRBJ2-2; possibly TRBD1 for D (5 bases). CDR3 length: 14 residues. The germline V and J ends were trimmed by 5 bases and 2 bases, with 12 bases remaining between them. Germline V gives CDR1 DFQATT, CDR2 SNEGSKA (reference sequence). This CDR3 is CSAPFQGNTGELFF. The DNA for the CDR3 is TGCAGTGCTCCCTTTCAGGGAAACACCGGGGAGCTGTTTTTT.

The chain has TRBV20-1 and TRBJ2-1; 7 bases fit TRBD1. The CDR3 has 14 residues. Trimming removed 6 bases from V and 9 bases from J; junction bases left unmatched: 14. In germline, CDR1 is DFQATT, CDR2 SNEGSKA (reference sequence). The CDR3 loop is CSAQTDRAGTEQFF. In DNA, the CDR3 is TGCAGTGCCCAGACTGACAGGGCGGGCACTGAGCAGTTCTTC.

This clonotype was detected ten times or more. The chain has TRBV6-2 or TRBV6-3 and TRBJ2-3; TRBD2 is a possible D gene (6 bases). Germline lookup yields CDR1 MNHEY and CDR2 SVGEGT. Trimming stripped 6 bases from V and 4 bases from J, with 11 bases between. This CDR3 has 13 amino acids. This chain's CDR3 is CASSGRISDTQYF. The CDR3 bases are TGTGCCAGCAGCGGGAGAATCTCAGATACGCAGTATTTT.

This clonotype was seen only a few times. The chain uses TRBV20-1 and TRBJ1-2; 8 bases match TRBD1. The junction had 12 bases not matched to a gene; V was cut back by 6 bases and J by 3 bases. Per the germline V gene, CDR1 is DFQATT and CDR2 is SNEGSKA (reference sequence). The CDR3 extends over 15 amino acids. The CDR3 here is CSAEIAGGADYGYTF. CDR3 nucleotide sequence: TGCAGTGCAGAGATTGCAGGGGGCGCCGACTATGGCTACACCTTC.

The rearrangement links TRBV18 to TRBJ2-1; 7 bases line up with TRBD1. Germline V lookup: CDR1 KGHSH, CDR2 LQKENI. The CDR3 sequence is 13 residues long. After removal of 6 bases from V and 6 bases from J, the junction contained 5 bases not matched to a gene. In nucleotides, the CDR3 is TGTGCCAGCTCTCGACAGGGTCTCAATGAGCAGTTCTTC. Translating it yields CASSRQGLNEQFF.

The chain links TRBV20-1 to TRBJ2-2; D ambiguous. Germline CDR1 and CDR2: DFQATT and SNEGSKA (reference sequence). The CDR3 contains 14 residues. Trimming left V 2 bases short and J 2 bases short, with 9 bases between. CDR3 in DNA: TGCAGTGCTAGACGTGGACGAAACACCGGGGAGCTGTTTTTT. Protein: CSARRGRNTGELFF.

This clonotype was counted ten times or more. J is TRBJ2-2 and V is TRBV3-1, with 12 nucleotides matching TRBD1. CDR1 LGHDT and CDR2 YNNKEL come from the germline V gene (reference sequence). The junction had 7 bases not matched to a gene; V was cut back by 2 bases and J by 6 bases. The CDR3 extends over 17 amino acids. This CDR3 reads CASSQPIGTGGPGELFF. The DNA for the CDR3 is TGTGCCAGCAGCCAACCAATCGGGACAGGGGGCCCCGGGGAGCTGTTTTTT.

A single count supports this clonotype. This chain connects TRBV7-9 to TRBJ2-5, with D uncertain. Germline assignment: CDR1 SEHNR and CDR2 FQNEAQ (reference sequence). The V end lost 1 base, the J end lost 0 bases, and 9 bases lay between the germline ends. CDR3 size: 15 residues. CDR3 region: CASSLGSRNQETQYF. The CDR3 DNA follows: TGTGCCAGCAGCTTAGGGAGCAGAAACCAAGAGACCCAGTACTTC.

This clonotype was detected only a few times. The chain couples TRBV12-3 or TRBV12-4 to TRBJ2-2; TRBD1 aligns across 10 bases. V trimming: 8 bases; J trimming: 5 bases; junction bases outside the gene matches: 8. There are 15 residues in the CDR3. DNA for the CDR3: TGTGCCAGCGAGCCCGGGACAGGGGATACCGGGGAGCTGTTTTTT. Its translation: CASEPGTGDTGELFF.

This clonotype was seen just once. The chain recombines TRBV5-5 with TRBJ2-6; 10 positions match TRBD1. The CDR3 has 18 residues. Unmatched junction bases numbered 7, after V lost 3 bases and J lost 1 base. From germline, CDR1 is SGHKS and CDR2 YYEKEE (reference sequence). The CDR3: CASSYGTGVRSGANVLTF. DNA of the CDR3: TGTGCCAGCAGCTACGGGACAGGGGTTCGGTCTGGGGCCAACGTCCTGACTTTC.

The chain carries TRBV30 and TRBJ2-3; the D is unclear. The V end was cut by 2 bases, the J end by 1 base, with 13 bases between. Germline V CDR1 and CDR2: GTSNPN, SVGIG (reference sequence). This CDR3 region has 15 residues. CDR3 sequence: CAWSLGQPRTDTQYF. CDR3 coding DNA: TGTGCCTGGAGTCTGGGTCAACCCCGCACAGATACGCAGTATTTT.

This chain joins TRBV12-3 or TRBV12-4 and TRBJ2-1; 8 bases are shared with TRBD1. Unmatched junction bases numbered 6, after V lost 5 bases and J lost 3 bases. The CDR3 is 15 residues long. The CDR3 sequence is CASSPLDRVYNEQFF. Written as DNA, the CDR3 is TGTGCCAGCAGTCCGCTGGACAGGGTCTACAATGAGCAGTTCTTC.